What follows are 28 T cell receptor beta chains derived from one specimen sequenced in a study of CD8 T cells in Susac syndrome. Random hexamers primed reverse transcription of about 0.45 to 1 ug RNA. Each CDR3 protein gets one entry after TCRdb re-called the immunoSEQ multiplex PCR reads with MiXCR. The table records a few hundred thousand distinct CDR3 sequences, 95% of them present only once. Material for sequencing was CD4+ T cells from PBMCs. The receptor set was obtained from a human donor with multiple sclerosis.

In nucleotides, the CDR3 is TGCAGTGCTAGGACGGAGGACGGCGAGACCCAGTACTTC. Residues: CSARTEDGETQYF. The chain links TRBV20-1 to TRBJ2-5; D is possibly TRBD2 (5 bases). Trimming stripped 3 bases from V and 5 bases from J, with 13 bases between. From germline, CDR1 is DFQATT and CDR2 SNEGSKA (reference sequence). The CDR3 totals 13 residues.

The chain joins TRBV30 to TRBJ2-2; D not certain. This CDR3 spans 13 amino acids. Germline V CDR1 and CDR2: GTSNPN, SVGIG (reference sequence). V gave up 3 bases and J gave up 6 bases, with 11 bases separating them. The CDR3: CAWSPIESGELFF. The CDR3 coding sequence is TGTGCCTGGAGCCCAATAGAATCCGGGGAGCTGTTTTTT.

This chain connects TRBV27 to TRBJ2-4, with a weak D call TRBD1 (5 bases). Germline V gives CDR1 MNHEY, CDR2 SMNVEV (reference sequence). The CDR3 extends over 15 amino acids. The V end was cut by 6 bases, the J end by 0 bases, with 12 bases between. The CDR3: CASRPDILAKNIQYF. The DNA of the CDR3 is TGTGCCAGCAGACCGGACATTCTAGCCAAAAACATTCAGTACTTC.

This chain links TRBV29-1 with TRBJ1-5; possible D gene TRBD1, 6 bases. V lost 5 bases and J 0 bases, leaving 8 bases between the germline ends. CDR1 and CDR2 from the germline V gene are SQVTM and ANQGSEA. This CDR3 region has 13 residues. The CDR3, as DNA: TGCAGCGTTCTGGACAGTAGCAATCAGCCCCAGCATTTT. Protein product: CSVLDSSNQPQHF.

The chain combines TRBV28 with TRBJ2-7; D remains unclear. CDR1 is MDHEN, CDR2 SYDVKM, per germline. The CDR3 loop spans 12 amino acids. V lost 6 bases and J lost 1, with 7 bases in between. CDR3 bases: TGTGCCAGCAGGGAGAAATCCTACGAGCAGTACTTC. It translates to CASREKSYEQYF.

The chain combines TRBV19 with TRBJ2-3; D is unclear. The germline gives CDR1 LNHDA, CDR2 SQIVND (reference sequence). The CDR3 contains 13 residues. V lost 0 bases to trimming and J lost 3 bases, with 4 bases between them. CDR3 coding DNA: TGTGCCAGTAGTATAGATGGTACAGATACGCAGTATTTT. Amino acid sequence: CASSIDGTDTQYF. The whole variable domain, filled in from reference TRBV19 and TRBJ2-3, reads DGGITQSPKYLFRKEGQNVTLSCEQNLNHDAMYWYRQDPGQGLRLIYYSQIVNDFQKGDIAEGYSVSREKKESFPLTVTSAQKNPTAFYLCASSIDGTDTQYFGPGTRLTVL.

The count of this clonotype is one. The CDR3 DNA reads TGTGCCAGCAGCTTAGAAGGCGGGCGCACAGATACGCAGTATTTT. It specifies CASSLEGGRTDTQYF. This rearrangement joins TRBV11-2 to TRBJ2-3, with D possibly being TRBD2 (5 bases). Germline V gene sequence: CDR1 SGHAT, CDR2 FQNNGV. The V end lost 0 bases, the J end lost 1 base, and 8 bases lay between the germline ends. CDR3 length: 15 amino acids.

The chain is built from TRBV27 and TRBJ1-6, with TRBD1 as a possible D gene (6 bases). The CDR3 totals 13 residues. Trimming removed 3 bases at V and 10 bases at J, with 10 bases between. The germline CDR1 and CDR2 sequences are MNHEY and SMNVEV (reference sequence). The CDR3 region is CASSFRGRSPLHF. In nucleotides, the CDR3 is TGTGCCAGCAGTTTCAGGGGAAGGTCACCCCTCCACTTT.

The CDR3 nucleotides are TGTGCCAGCGGCAGCCAGGACAGGCTCGACCTGAGCTCCTACGAGCAGTACTTC. Its protein is CASGSQDRLDLSSYEQYF. The chain links TRBV27 to TRBJ2-7; 7 nucleotides line up with TRBD1. V dropped 8 bases and J dropped 0; count of bases not matched to a gene: 19. Germline assignment: CDR1 MNHEY and CDR2 SMNVEV (reference sequence). This CDR3 spans 18 amino acids.

V and J are TRBV27 and TRBJ2-5; D unclear. Deletions cut 3 bases from V and 5 bases from J, with 7 bases between. The CDR3 is 12 amino acids. Germline V CDR1 and CDR2: MNHEY, SMNVEV (reference sequence). CDR3 sequence reads: CASSFDGETQYF. Here the CDR3 DNA reads TGTGCCAGCAGTTTCGACGGCGAGACCCAGTACTTC.

The genes are TRBV20-1 and TRBJ1-2; possible D gene TRBD1, 5 bases. The CDR3 totals 14 residues. CDR1 and CDR2 (germline): DFQATT, SNEGSKA (reference sequence). V dropped 6 bases and J dropped 8 bases, with 22 bases sitting between them. The CDR3 DNA reads as TGCAGTGCGGGACCGGGACCCCCGGTGGGGGGCTACACCTTC. It is translated as CSAGPGPPVGGYTF.

Comment on this clonotype: The junction and the germline gene differ at one end; a read error may be behind it. The V call is TRBV13, the J call TRBJ2-1; 8 bases fit TRBD1. The germline V gene has CDR1 PRHDT and CDR2 FYEKMQ (reference sequence). There are 14 residues in the CDR3. As DNA, the CDR3 is TGTGCCAGCAGCTTAGCAAGAGGTAGACAGGGGCCCTTATTC. Amino acid sequence: CASSLARGRQGPLF.

This chain connects TRBV29-1 to TRBJ2-1; TRBD1 or TRBD2 may be the D gene (5 bases each). Trimming pared 5 bases from V and 4 bases from J, leaving 9 bases between. The V gene's germline CDR1 is SQVTM and CDR2 ANQGSEA. This CDR3 region has 12 residues. CDR3 protein: CSVLWGYNEQFF. The CDR3 DNA sequence: TGCAGCGTTCTTTGGGGGTACAATGAGCAGTTCTTC.

This chain joins TRBV29-1 and TRBJ2-3, with D perhaps matching TRBD1 (5 bases). V was cut by 3 bases and J by 2 bases, with 9 bases left in between. The germline gives CDR1 SQVTM, CDR2 ANQGSEA. CDR3 size: 13 residues. CDR3 sequence: CSVDGHDTDTQYF. The CDR3 DNA reads as TGCAGCGTTGACGGACACGACACAGATACGCAGTATTTT.

The rearrangement joins TRBV20-1 to TRBJ2-1; 7 bases line up with TRBD2. The V gene end was trimmed by 1 base and the J gene end by 4 bases; junction bases not matched to a gene: 7. Germline CDR1 reads DFQATT; CDR2 reads SNEGSKA (reference sequence). There are 15 residues in the CDR3. DNA of the CDR3: TGCAGTGCTAGAGCCGCTGGACTAGTATACAATGAGCAGTTCTTC. Its translation: CSARAAGLVYNEQFF.

The J gene is TRBJ2-7, the V gene TRBV7-9, with TRBD1 matching 9 bases. Trimming at V came to 5 bases and at J to 3 bases, leaving 5 bases not matched to a gene. The CDR3 consists of 14 residues. CDR1 and CDR2 (germline): SEHNR, FQNEAQ (reference sequence). The DNA for the CDR3 is TGTGCCAGCAGCGAAGGACAGGGGAACTACGAGCAGTACTTC. It specifies CASSEGQGNYEQYF.

The gene calls are TRBV5-1 and TRBJ2-3; D might be TRBD2 (6 bases). The CDR3 length is 14 residues. Germline V gene lookup returns CDR1 SGHRS and CDR2 YFSETQ. Trimming took off 3 bases at V and 0 bases at J, with 8 bases between the two ends. As DNA, the CDR3 is TGCGCCAGCAGCTGGAGCGGGAGCACAGATACGCAGTATTTT. Its protein is CASSWSGSTDTQYF.

This clonotype was observed a single time. The chain has TRBV29-1 and TRBJ2-7; D may match TRBD1 or TRBD2 (5 bases each). This CDR3 is built from 14 residues. V dropped 6 bases and J dropped 1 base, with 16 bases sitting between them. Germline V lookup: CDR1 SQVTM, CDR2 ANQGSEA. The CDR3 DNA follows: TGCAGCGTAGCCGGGACCGATTATTCCTACGAGCAGTACTTC. This encodes CSVAGTDYSYEQYF.

The chain recombines TRBV2 with TRBJ2-7, with D possibly TRBD2 on 5 matching bases. CDR1 SNHLY and CDR2 FYNNEI come from the germline V gene. This CDR3 region has 13 residues. V shed 2 bases and J shed 5 bases, with 10 bases lying between them. CDR3 coding DNA: TGTGCCAGCAGTGAACAGCTCGGGAACGAGCAGTACTTC. This gives the protein CASSEQLGNEQYF.

The rearrangement links TRBV2 to TRBJ2-1, with TRBD2 matching 11 bases. Per germline, CDR1 SNHLY and CDR2 FYNNEI. V trimming: 7 bases; J trimming: 8 bases; junction bases outside the gene matches: 7. The CDR3 sequence is 14 residues long. CDR3 in DNA: TGTGCCAGCAATAGCGGGAGGGCCGGGGATGAGCAGTTCTTC. Translated, it gives CASNSGRAGDEQFF.

This rearrangement joins TRBV12-5 to TRBJ1-2; D perhaps matches TRBD1 (6 bases). The CDR3 runs to 14 residues. Deletions cut 7 bases from V and 4 bases from J, with 16 bases between. Germline V lookup: CDR1 LGHNT, CDR2 FRNRAP. The CDR3, as DNA: TGTGCTAGTGCCCTCCCCAGACAGGCCTATGGCTACACCTTC. It yields the protein CASALPRQAYGYTF.

The chain employs TRBV4-1 and TRBJ2-2; tentatively, D is TRBD2 (5 bases). The germline gives CDR1 MGHRA, CDR2 YSYEKL. Trimming left V 0 bases short and J 0 bases short, with 11 bases between. The length of the CDR3 is 17 residues. The CDR3 nucleotides read TGCGCCAGCAGCCAAGATTCGGACTCGGCGAACACCGGGGAGCTGTTTTTT. The encoded protein is CASSQDSDSANTGELFF.

This clonotype was seen a single time. The rearrangement joins TRBV29-1 to TRBJ2-1; D gene ambiguous. CDR3 size: 13 residues. V lost 7 bases and J 4 bases, leaving 14 bases between the germline ends. Germline loops: CDR1 SQVTM, CDR2 ANQGSEA. DNA of the CDR3: TGCAGCGCAGGAGAAACCCTATACAATGAGCAGTTCTTC. This translates into CSAGETLYNEQFF.

The rearrangement joins TRBV23-1 to TRBJ2-7; D might be TRBD1 (6 bases). TRBV23-1 is filed as an ORF, its function uncertain. The V end lost 6 bases, the J end lost 3 bases, and 21 bases lay between the germline ends. The CDR3 runs to 16 residues. The CDR3 loop reads CASRPTPRGYFYEQYF. The CDR3 DNA reads as TGCGCCAGCAGGCCAACTCCCAGGGGATATTTCTACGAGCAGTACTTC.

The CDR3 DNA reads as TGTGCCATCAGTAAAGATCAAAACACCGGGGAGCTGTTTTTT. Translating gives CAISKDQNTGELFF. J is TRBJ2-2 and V is TRBV10-3; no clear D gene. Trimming stripped 5 bases from V and 2 bases from J, with 9 bases between. This CDR3 has 14 amino acids. Germline V gene sequence: CDR1 ENHRY, CDR2 SYGVKD.

The chain has TRBV28 and TRBJ1-5; no clear D gene. V was pared by 5 bases and J by 4 bases, with 3 bases between. This CDR3 spans 11 amino acids. CDR1 is MDHEN, CDR2 SYDVKM, per germline. CDR3 protein: CASSGNQPQHF. DNA of the CDR3: TGTGCCAGCAGTGGGAATCAGCCCCAGCATTTT.

The chain recombines TRBV20-1 with TRBJ2-5; D uncertain. This CDR3 contains 14 residues. Germline CDR1 and CDR2: DFQATT and SNEGSKA (reference sequence). The ends were cut back, 3 bases at V and 1 base at J, with 12 bases in the middle. The CDR3 coding sequence is TGCAGTGCTAGCCCCCCGCGTACCCAAGAGACCCAGTACTTC. It encodes CSASPPRTQETQYF.

The chain is built from TRBV6-2 or TRBV6-3 and TRBJ2-1; 9 nucleotides line up with TRBD1. This CDR3 region has 16 residues. J lost 4 bases, V lost 2 bases, and 6 bases had no gene match. Germline CDR1 and CDR2: MNHEY and SVGEGT. The chain's CDR3 is CASSYLDRGIYNEQFF. CDR3 DNA sequence: TGTGCCAGCAGTTACCTAGACAGGGGGATTTACAATGAGCAGTTCTTC.